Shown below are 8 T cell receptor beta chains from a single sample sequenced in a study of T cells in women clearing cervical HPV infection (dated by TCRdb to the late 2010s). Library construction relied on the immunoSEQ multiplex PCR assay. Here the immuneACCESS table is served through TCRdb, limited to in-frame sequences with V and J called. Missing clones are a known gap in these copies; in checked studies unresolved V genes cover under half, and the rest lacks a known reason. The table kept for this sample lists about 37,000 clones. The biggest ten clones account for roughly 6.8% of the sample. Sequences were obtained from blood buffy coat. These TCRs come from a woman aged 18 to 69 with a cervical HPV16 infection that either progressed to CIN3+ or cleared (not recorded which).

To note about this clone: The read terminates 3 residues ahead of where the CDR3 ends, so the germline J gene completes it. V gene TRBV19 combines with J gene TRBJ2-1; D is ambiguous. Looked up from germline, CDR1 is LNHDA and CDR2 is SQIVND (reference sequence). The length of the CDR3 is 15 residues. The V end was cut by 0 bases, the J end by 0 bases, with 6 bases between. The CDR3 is CASSIDGSSYNEQFF. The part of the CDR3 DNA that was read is TGTGCCAGTAGTATAGACGGTAGCTCCTACAATGAG.

CDR3 DNA, as far as it was read: TGTGCCAGCAGTGAGATAGCACGGAATGAG. Translation gives CASSEIARNE. In full, the CDR3 reads CASSEIARNEQFF. V gene TRBV6-1 combines with J gene TRBJ2-1; D ambiguous. The CDR3 end falls 3 residues outside the read, so it is completed with the germline J gene. Trimming shortened V by 3 bases and J by 7 bases, and 10 bases separated the two germline ends. Germline assignment: CDR1 MNHNS and CDR2 SASEGT. The CDR3 spans 13 residues.

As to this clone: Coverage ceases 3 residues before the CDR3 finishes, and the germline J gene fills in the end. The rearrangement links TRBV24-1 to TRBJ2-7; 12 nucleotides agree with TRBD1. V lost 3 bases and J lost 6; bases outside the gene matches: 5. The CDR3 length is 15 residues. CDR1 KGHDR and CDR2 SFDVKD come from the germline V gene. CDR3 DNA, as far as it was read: TGTGCCACCAGTGATCGGGACAGGGGGCTAAGCGAG. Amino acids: CATSDRDRGLSE. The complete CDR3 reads CATSDRDRGLSEQYF.

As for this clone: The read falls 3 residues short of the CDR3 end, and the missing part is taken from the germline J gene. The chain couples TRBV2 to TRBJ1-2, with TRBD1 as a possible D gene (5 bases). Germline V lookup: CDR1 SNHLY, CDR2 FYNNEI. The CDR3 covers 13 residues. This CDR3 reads CASGDYLKGGYTF. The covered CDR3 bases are TGTGCCAGCGGGGACTACCTCAAGGGGGGC.

The CDR3 DNA, read in part, is TGTGCCATCAGTGAGGGACAGGGTGGGACAGAGACC. It yields the protein CAISEGQGGTET. The full-length CDR3 reads as CAISEGQGGTETQYF. The chain links TRBV10-3 to TRBJ2-5; 8 bases agree with TRBD1. The sequence runs out 3 residues before the end of the CDR3; the remainder is reconstructed from the germline J gene. Unmatched junction bases numbered 6, after V lost 2 bases and J lost 4 bases. Germline CDR1 and CDR2: ENHRY and SYGVKD. This CDR3 has 15 amino acids.

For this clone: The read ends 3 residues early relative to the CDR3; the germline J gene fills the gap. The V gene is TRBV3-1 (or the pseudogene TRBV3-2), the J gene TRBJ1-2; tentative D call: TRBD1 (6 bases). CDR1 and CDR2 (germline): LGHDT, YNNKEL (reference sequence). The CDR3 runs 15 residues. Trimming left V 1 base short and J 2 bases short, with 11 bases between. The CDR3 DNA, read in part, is TGTGCCAGCAGCCAAGGAACGACAGGAAACTATGGC. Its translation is CASSQGTTGNYG. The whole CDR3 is CASSQGTTGNYGYTF.

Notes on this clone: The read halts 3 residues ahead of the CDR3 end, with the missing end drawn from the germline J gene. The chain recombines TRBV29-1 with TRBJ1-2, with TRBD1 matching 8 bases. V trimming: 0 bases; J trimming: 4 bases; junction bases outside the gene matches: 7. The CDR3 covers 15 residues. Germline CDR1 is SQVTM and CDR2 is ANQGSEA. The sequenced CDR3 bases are TGCAGCGTTGAAGAGACAGGGGCGTTGCGCTATGGC. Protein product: CSVEETGALRYG. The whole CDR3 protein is CSVEETGALRYGYTF.

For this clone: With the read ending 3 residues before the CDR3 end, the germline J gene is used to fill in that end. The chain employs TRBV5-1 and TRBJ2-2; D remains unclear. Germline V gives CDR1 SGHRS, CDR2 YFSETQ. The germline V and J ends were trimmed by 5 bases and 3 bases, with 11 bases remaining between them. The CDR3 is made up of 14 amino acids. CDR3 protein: CASRSLTHTGELFF. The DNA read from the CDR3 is TGCGCCAGCAGGAGTCTGACTCACACCGGGGAG.